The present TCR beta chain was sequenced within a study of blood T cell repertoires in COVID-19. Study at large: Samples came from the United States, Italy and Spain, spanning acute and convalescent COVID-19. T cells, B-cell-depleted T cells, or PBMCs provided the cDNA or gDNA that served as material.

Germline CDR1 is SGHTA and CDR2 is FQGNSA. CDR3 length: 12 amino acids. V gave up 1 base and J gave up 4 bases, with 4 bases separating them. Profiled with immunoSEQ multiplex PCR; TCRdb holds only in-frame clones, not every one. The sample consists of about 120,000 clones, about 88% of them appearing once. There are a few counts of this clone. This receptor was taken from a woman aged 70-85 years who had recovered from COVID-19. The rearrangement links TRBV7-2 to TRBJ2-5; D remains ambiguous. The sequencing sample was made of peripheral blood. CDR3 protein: CASSLERETQYF. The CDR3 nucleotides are TGTGCCAGCAGCTTAGAGAGAGAGACCCAGTACTTC.